The rows below give T cell receptor beta chains drawn from one sample of a study of kidney transplant recipient with SARS-CoV-2 infection. One entry per CDR3 protein, called by TCRdb with MiXCR from the reads. The table has 250,000 or so distinct CDR3 sequences, around 28% seen once. The sequenced sample was a blood sample, obtained at baseline and on day 111 from a kidney transplant recipient. All receptors come from a male patient between 25 and 40 years old who had COVID-19 and was a kidney transplant recipient. Some T cells may be provided by the graft donor. The CDR3 runs from the conserved cysteine through the conserved F or W. The D gene is left open where the match is weak. The size field is filled for only some rows; it gives once, few, many or a size class.

CDR3aa	CDR3nt	v_gene	abundance	d_gene	j_gene
CASSFYAVVRKTYGYTF	TGTGCCAGCAGCTTTTACGCGGTCGTTAGAAAGACCTATGGCTACACCTTC	TRBV16	once	.	TRBJ1-2
CASERPGLAGAQYNEQFF	TGTGCCAGCGAGCGTCCCGGACTAGCGGGGGCACAATACAATGAGCAGTTCTTC	TRBV11-3	.	TRBD2	TRBJ2-1
CASSPRTAFSYEQYF	TGTGCCAGCAGCCCCAGGACTGCCTTCTCCTACGAGCAGTACTTC	TRBV14	many	.	TRBJ2-7
CASILRRPRTGAYEQYF	TGTGCCAGCATCTTGCGAAGGCCCCGGACAGGGGCCTACGAGCAGTACTTC	TRBV21-1	many	.	TRBJ2-7
CATRDILRAGNEQFF	TGTGCCACTCGGGACATACTACGAGCGGGAAATGAGCAGTTCTTC	TRBV19	few	.	TRBJ2-1
CASSLGSGSITDTQYF	TGTGCCAGCAGCTTAGGTAGCGGGAGTATCACAGATACGCAGTATTTT	TRBV7-6	few	TRBD2	TRBJ2-3
CASSVQGYGYTF	TGTGCCAGCAGCGTTCAGGGATATGGCTACACCTTC	TRBV9	many	.	TRBJ1-2
CASRYRGRVGEKLFF	TGTGCCAGCAGATACAGGGGGCGCGTTGGTGAAAAACTGTTTTTT	TRBV28	many	TRBD1	TRBJ1-4
CSARGRGGTEAFF	TGCAGTGCTAGGGGACGGGGGGGCACTGAAGCTTTCTTT	TRBV20-1	.	.	TRBJ1-1
CASGPIYLQGKTYGYTF	TGTGCTAGTGGTCCAATATATTTGCAGGGAAAGACCTATGGCTACACCTTC	TRBV12-5	many	.	TRBJ1-2
CASSLRRGNTEAFF	TGTGCCAGCAGCTTAAGGAGGGGGAACACTGAAGCTTTCTTT	TRBV11-1	many	.	TRBJ1-1
CASSQGTGDTEAFF	TGCGCCAGCAGCCAAGGGACCGGGGACACTGAAGCTTTCTTT	TRBV4-3	many	.	TRBJ1-1
CASSWSGGVVEQFF	TGTGCCAGCAGTTGGTCGGGAGGGGTGGTTGAGCAGTTCTTC	TRBV7-9	many	TRBD2	TRBJ2-1
CATSPSRSTRRTYGYTF	TGTGCCACCAGTCCGTCACGTAGTACCAGAAGGACCTATGGCTACACCTTC	TRBV24-1	.	.	TRBJ1-2
CASSLKKGVLGTDTQYF	TGTGCCAGCAGCCTCAAGAAGGGGGTATTGGGCACAGATACGCAGTATTTT	TRBV4-2	many	.	TRBJ2-3
CASSLGTGLGYTF	TGTGCCAGCAGCCTGGGGACAGGACTTGGCTACACCTTC	TRBV11-2	many	TRBD1	TRBJ1-2
CSAPWGTLFYGYTF	TGCAGTGCTCCCTGGGGGACCCTATTCTATGGCTACACCTTC	TRBV20-1	.	.	TRBJ1-2
CATQFGVYEQYF	TGTGCCACCCAGTTCGGGGTTTACGAGCAGTACTTC	TRBV28	many	.	TRBJ2-7
CASSGALCIGKTYGYTF	TGTGCCAGCAGTGGTGCGCTCTGCATCGGAAAGACCTATGGCTACACCTTC	TRBV6-2/TRBV6-3	many	.	TRBJ1-2
CSARMGGGPNEQFF	TGCAGTGCTAGAATGGGGGGGGGGCCCAATGAGCAGTTCTTC	TRBV20-1	few	.	TRBJ2-1
CASSPQTSGRAREQYF	TGTGCCAGCAGTCCCCAGACTAGCGGGAGGGCTAGGGAGCAGTACTTC	TRBV27	many	TRBD2	TRBJ2-7
CASSLGRPGQGPLGNQPQHF	TGTGCCAGCAGCTTAGGTCGACCGGGACAGGGACCTCTGGGCAATCAGCCCCAGCATTTT	TRBV7-8	many	TRBD1	TRBJ1-5
CASSIQGSDTQYF	TGTGCCAGTAGTATCCAGGGTTCGGATACGCAGTATTTT	TRBV19	few	.	TRBJ2-3
CASSLVSESNSPLHF	TGCGCCAGCAGCTTGGTCAGTGAATCTAATTCACCCCTCCACTTT	TRBV5-1	many	.	TRBJ1-6
CASSHGQGAMNTEAFF	TGCGCCAGCAGCCATGGACAGGGGGCCATGAACACTGAAGCTTTCTTT	TRBV5-1	many	TRBD1	TRBJ1-1
CASREEGHGSYEQYF	TGTGCCAGCAGAGAAGAAGGGCACGGCTCCTACGAGCAGTACTTC	TRBV6-1	once	.	TRBJ2-7
CASSRDSTEAFF	TGTGCCAGCAGCCGGGACAGCACTGAAGCTTTCTTT	TRBV3-1	many	TRBD1	TRBJ1-1